These 6 T cell receptor beta chains were all obtained from the same sample, sequenced in a study of blood T cell repertoires in COVID-19. Libraries were prepared by immunoSEQ multiplex PCR; TCRdb keeps only in-frame clonotypes and omits some of them. Of about 97,000 clones in the sample, over 75% were seen once. Sequencing used peripheral blood. The receptor set was obtained from a human donor in a cohort sampled during active COVID-19.

The chain carries TRBV5-1 and TRBJ2-4; 14 bases map to TRBD2. Germline-derived CDR1 and CDR2 are SGHRS and YFSETQ. This CDR3 is built from 19 residues. Unmatched junction bases numbered 9, after V lost 4 bases and J lost 0 bases. The DNA for the CDR3 is TGCGCCAGCAGCATCCCCGGGACTAGCGGGAGACTAGCCAAAAACATTCAGTACTTC. It yields the protein CASSIPGTSGRLAKNIQYF.

The CDR3 sequence is CASSLRQGDEQYF. CDR3 coding DNA: TGCGCCAGCAGTCTAAGACAGGGTGACGAGCAGTACTTC. This sequence joins TRBV23-1 and TRBJ2-7; TRBD1 agrees at 7 bases. TRBV23-1 is placed among ORFs of uncertain function. The CDR3 extends over 13 amino acids. Trimming removed 4 bases from V and 5 bases from J; junction bases left unmatched: 5.

The chain is built from TRBV5-1 and TRBJ1-5, with D perhaps matching TRBD1 (5 bases). The germline CDR1 and CDR2 sequences are SGHRS and YFSETQ. Trimming stripped 4 bases from V and 5 bases from J, with 10 bases between. The CDR3 totals 13 residues. CDR3 sequence: CASSLGVDQPQHF. The CDR3 coding sequence is TGCGCCAGCAGCCTAGGGGTGGATCAGCCCCAGCATTTT.

The V and J genes are TRBV10-3 and TRBJ2-5; possible D gene TRBD2, 6 bases. The germline CDR1 and CDR2 sequences are ENHRY and SYGVKD. There are 17 residues in the CDR3. V gave up 3 bases and J gave up 5 bases, with 22 bases separating them. DNA of the CDR3: TGTGCCATCAGTGATCTATCTCGGGGGACGCCGGGGGAGACCCAGTACTTC. Protein sequence: CAISDLSRGTPGETQYF.

V is TRBV19 and J is TRBJ2-7; the match to TRBD1 covers 8 bases. Unmatched junction bases numbered 13, after V lost 5 bases and J lost 1 base. In germline, CDR1 is LNHDA, CDR2 SQIVND (reference sequence). CDR3 length: 17 amino acids. This chain's CDR3 is CASSPFSQGASSYEQYF. CDR3 nucleotide sequence: TGTGCCAGTAGTCCCTTTTCGCAGGGGGCCAGTTCCTACGAGCAGTACTTC.

The gene calls are TRBV28 and TRBJ1-1, with 7 bases that match TRBD1. V dropped 8 bases and J dropped 5; count of bases not matched to a gene: 5. Germline V gene sequence: CDR1 MDHEN, CDR2 SYDVKM. This CDR3 region has 12 residues. The CDR3 DNA follows: TGTGCCAGCTCGACAGGGAATACTGAAGCTTTCTTT. Protein product: CASSTGNTEAFF.